The sequence of this T cell receptor (beta chain) was determined in a study of HIV-infected patients and healthy controls. This clonotype was seen only a few times. Reverse transcription used around 500 ng RNA and constant-region primers for alpha and beta. Alpha and beta chain libraries were made separately by chain-specific third strand synthesis with multiplexing indices. TCRdb itself ran the 5' RACE reads through MiXCR, one entry per CDR3 protein. Of around 13,000 distinct CDR3 sequences listed, around 10% were seen once; the top ten hold 6.5% to 7.5%. The repertoire came from unfractionated whole blood and reflected all unsorted peripheral T cells. The sequence came from an adult in good health. Sequencing was performed on blood.

CDR3 protein: CAWSPRGRLEETQYF. CDR3 DNA: TGTGCCTGGAGTCCCAGAGGACGTCTAGAAGAGACCCAGTACTTC. V and J are TRBV30 and TRBJ2-5; D unresolved. Trimming cost V 2 bases and J 3 bases, with 16 bases left between them. This CDR3 is 15 amino acids long. CDR1 GTSNPN and CDR2 SVGIG come from the germline V gene (reference sequence).